The 12 T cell receptor beta chains below were found in one sample sequenced in a study of shared clonotypes between healthy human individuals. Profiling relied on immunoSEQ multiplex PCR, and the TCRdb table lists in-frame clones only, not all of them. This table holds around 500,000 clones, around 79% found once. The sample comprised PBMCs. These receptors all come from a woman aged 35 to 49 in good health. Some clones in this sample may be carry-over from other donors' samples.

This sequence joins TRBV4-3 and TRBJ2-1; 8 nucleotides agree with TRBD1. CDR3 length: 15 amino acids. The germline V gene has CDR1 LGHNA and CDR2 YSLEER. V trimming: 0 bases; J trimming: 7 bases; junction bases outside the gene matches: 5. The CDR3 nucleotides are TGCGCCAGCAGCCAAGAGACAGGGGCGATGAATGAGCAGTTCTTC. Translation: CASSQETGAMNEQFF.

The rearrangement links TRBV28 to TRBJ2-2; D is unresolved. The CDR3 has 14 amino acids. The germline gives CDR1 MDHEN, CDR2 SYDVKM. V shed 6 bases and J shed 1 base, with 9 bases lying between them. CDR3 bases: TGTGCCAGCAGCCAACGAGAGAACACCGGGGAGCTGTTTTTT. It yields the protein CASSQRENTGELFF.

The chain has TRBV6-6 and TRBJ1-3; weak D call: TRBD1 (5 bases). The CDR3 consists of 15 residues. Trimming took 5 bases from V and 4 from J, leaving 15 bases between them. The germline CDR1 and CDR2 sequences are MNHNY and SVGAGI (reference sequence). This chain's CDR3 is CASSPRALGGNTIYF. Here the CDR3 DNA reads TGTGCCAGCAGTCCCAGGGCGTTGGGAGGAAACACCATATATTTT.

A few counts support this clone. This chain links TRBV7-3 with TRBJ2-2; 11 bases are shared with TRBD2. V was pared by 5 bases and J by 0 bases, with 8 bases of the junction left unmatched. This CDR3 is built from 18 residues. CDR1 and CDR2 from the germline V gene are SGHTA and FQGTGA. The CDR3 is CASSLAGGISANTGELFF. The CDR3 DNA is TGTGCCAGCAGCCTAGCGGGAGGCATTAGCGCGAACACCGGGGAGCTGTTTTTT.

The CDR3 DNA follows: TGTGCCAGTAGTATTAATTGGCGGCAAGCGAACACTGAAGCTTTCTTT. This translates into CASSINWRQANTEAFF. The chain employs TRBV19 and TRBJ1-1; D is uncertain. The germline CDR1 and CDR2 sequences are LNHDA and SQIVND (reference sequence). CDR3 size: 16 residues. The V end was cut by 3 bases, the J end by 1 base, with 15 bases between.

This clone was found a few times. This chain connects TRBV5-4 to TRBJ2-2; D is unclear. The CDR3 contains 15 residues. Germline CDR1 SGHNT, CDR2 YYREEE (reference sequence). V was clipped by 0 bases and J by 2 bases, with 8 bases between them. The CDR3 nucleotides read TGTGCCAGCAGCTTGGGGGTACCTAACACCGGGGAGCTGTTTTTT. Residues: CASSLGVPNTGELFF.

This rearrangement joins TRBV6-5 to TRBJ1-5; D might be TRBD1 (5 bases). Germline assignment: CDR1 MNHEY and CDR2 SVGAGI. The CDR3 runs to 15 residues. Trimming removed 0 bases at V and 9 bases at J, with 15 bases between. This CDR3 is CASSYSWGSSMPQHF. The CDR3 DNA is TGTGCCAGCAGTTACTCGTGGGGCAGTTCCATGCCCCAGCATTTT.

In DNA form, the CDR3 reads TGTGCCAGCAGCTCGGGCGGGAGGGTGTCCTACGAGCAGTACTTC. This translates into CASSSGGRVSYEQYF. This sequence joins TRBV7-9 and TRBJ2-7; 9 bases are a match to TRBD2. With V trimmed by 4 bases and J by 1 base, 5 bases remained unmatched. The CDR3 totals 15 residues. Germline CDR1 reads SEHNR; CDR2 reads FQNEAQ (reference sequence).

The chain combines TRBV15 with TRBJ2-1, with D perhaps being TRBD1 or TRBD2 (5 bases each). Germline-derived CDR1 and CDR2 are LNHNV and YYDKDF (reference sequence). V gave up 1 base and J gave up 8 bases, with 6 bases separating them. CDR3 length: 12 residues. In DNA, the CDR3 is TGTGCCACCAGCAGAGTGGGGGATGAGCAGTTCTTC. Translation: CATSRVGDEQFF. Full variable domain (outside the CDR3, taken from reference TRBV15 and TRBJ2-1): DAMVIQNPRYQVTQFGKPVTLSCSQTLNHNVMYWYQQKSSQAPKLLFHYYDKDFNNEADTPDNFQSRRPNTSFCFLDIRSPGLGDTAMYLCATSRVGDEQFFGPGTRLTVL.

CDR3 protein: CASRHTGGAGTGELFF. CDR3 bases: TGTGCCAGCAGACATACAGGGGGCGCCGGGACCGGGGAGCTGTTTTTT. V and J are TRBV7-3 and TRBJ2-2; the match to TRBD1 covers 9 bases. Germline V gene sequence: CDR1 SGHTA, CDR2 FQGTGA. There are 16 residues in the CDR3. V lost 6 bases to trimming and J lost 5 bases; unmatched junction nucleotides: 10.

On this clone: A far larger clone is just one base off, so this is likely a read error. This rearrangement joins TRBV30 to TRBJ2-5; D remains ambiguous. The germline V gene encodes CDR1 GTSNPN and CDR2 SVGIG (reference sequence). Trimming pared 0 bases from V and 7 bases from J, leaving 15 bases between. The CDR3 spans 14 residues. DNA for the CDR3: TGTGCCTGGAGTGTAATCGGCCACCTTGGGACCCAGTACTTC. As protein: CAWSVIGHLGTQYF.

Worth noting for this clone: The same CDR3 can be traced to other DNA sequences in this sample. The rearrangement uses TRBV28 and TRBJ2-7, with D hard to call. The V gene's germline CDR1 is MDHEN and CDR2 SYDVKM. The CDR3 contains 14 residues. The ends were cut back, 4 bases at V and 1 base at J, with 11 bases in the middle. In DNA, the CDR3 is TGTGCCAGCAGTTCCCCGGGCAGATCCTACGAGCAGTACTTC. It encodes CASSSPGRSYEQYF. Full variable domain (rest looked up from reference TRBV28 and TRBJ2-7): DVKVTQSSRYLVKRTGEKVFLECVQDMDHENMFWYRQDPGLGLRLIYFSYDVKMKEKGDIPEGYSVSREKKERFSLILESASTNQTSMYLCASSSPGRSYEQYFGPGTRLTVT.